The 2 T cell receptor beta chains in this list originate from one sample, sequenced in a study of blood T cell repertoires in COVID-19. The repertoire was sequenced with immunoSEQ multiplex PCR; TCRdb's copy has only in-frame clones and lacks some. The table has hundreds of thousands of clones, 83% seen once; the top ten hold about 3.8%. The sample comprised PBMCs or T cells enriched from blood (not recorded which). These receptors were taken from a woman between 35 and 50 years old who had been exposed to COVID-19.

V usage is TRBV6-5 and J usage is TRBJ1-6, with 7 nucleotides matching TRBD1. This CDR3 has 15 residues. V lost 6 bases and J lost 5; bases outside the gene matches: 7. CDR1 and CDR2 (germline): MNHEY, SVGAGI. This CDR3 reads CASSPKQGHNSPLHF. The CDR3 DNA reads as TGTGCCAGCAGCCCGAAACAGGGGCATAATTCACCCCTCCACTTT.

This chain joins TRBV5-1 and TRBJ1-6, with 10 bases identical to TRBD1. The CDR3 covers 17 residues. Germline lookup yields CDR1 SGHRS and CDR2 YFSETQ. V lost 1 base, J lost 5 bases, and 6 bases stayed unmatched. The CDR3 protein is CASSLWDRGGHNSPLHF. The CDR3 bases are TGCGCCAGCAGCTTGTGGGACAGGGGTGGCCATAATTCACCCCTCCACTTT.